This paragraph reports one T cell receptor beta chain. This record belongs to a study of blood T cell repertoires in COVID-19. In the study overall: The United States, Italy and Spain provided the acute and convalescent COVID-19 samples. Sources were T cells, B-cell-depleted T cells, or PBMCs; the material itself was cDNA or gDNA.

Original handling: Cell counts per sample came from amplifying reference gene primers. Clones were sequenced by immunoSEQ multiplex PCR, and TCRdb holds only the in-frame ones, with some missing. V, J and clone size are those of that table, while D and trimming were read from the DNA. The top ten hold 18% of the sample, which has about 80,000 clones, 85% seen once. The germline gives CDR1 LGHDT, CDR2 YNNKEL (reference sequence). The V segment lost 2 bases and the J segment 0 bases; nucleotides outside the gene matches: 9. The CDR3 sequence is 18 residues long. Sequenced sample: peripheral blood. The chain recombines TRBV3-1 (or the pseudogene TRBV3-2) with TRBJ2-3; 9 bases match TRBD1. This TCR was sampled from an elderly man with active or convalescent COVID-19. In DNA, the CDR3 is TGTGCCAGCAGCCAATGGGGAATCGGGACAGGGAGCACAGATACGCAGTATTTT. It codes for CASSQWGIGTGSTDTQYF.